This T cell receptor beta chain was sequenced for a study of cytomegalovirus exposure and HLA in healthy donors. Study information: Early released data had about 80 million unique TCRs, all coming from HLA-typed donors. Findings and caveats of the study: A later analysis reportedly found that, within productive TCRs, an Asian-associated ancestry cluster had fewer N-insertions than the mean observed across the approximately 700 donors.

Primers for the PCR totalled 60 Vbeta and 13 Jbeta. Method: immunoSEQ multiplex PCR; TCRdb's copy keeps in-frame clones and lacks some. The sample carries about 210,000 clones, over 60% recorded once. Note on this clone: No antigen is known for it.

From germline, CDR1 is SGHRS and CDR2 YFSETQ. The CDR3 covers 12 residues. The V gene lost 0 bases and the J gene lost 2 bases, with 3 bases spanning the gap. The sequence was obtained from a male donor in good health and CMV-seronegative. Sequences were obtained from PBMCs. V gene TRBV5-1 combines with J gene TRBJ2-7; no reliable D call. CDR3 region: CASSLGTYEQYF. The CDR3 nucleotides read TGCGCCAGCAGCTTGGGTACCTACGAGCAGTACTTC.